A single sample gave rise to the 2 T cell receptor beta chains below, sequenced in a study of T cells in Graves' hyperthyroidism and ophthalmopathy. Researchers amplified the TCR beta CDR3 regions from RNA transcripts. First-round RT-PCR targeting the TCR CDR3 was performed with the HTBI primer set. TCRdb re-called the multiplex PCR reads through MiXCR, storing one row per CDR3 protein. The sample has 500,000 to 600,000 distinct CDR3 sequences; around 50% are singletons. The specimen sequenced was peripheral blood or thyroid tissue (not recorded which). The receptor source for this set is an adult woman with Graves' disease, either hyperthyroidism or ophthalmopathy (not recorded which).

This clonotype has ten or more counts. This rearrangement joins TRBV6-1 to TRBJ2-7; D gene uncertain. Germline V gene lookup returns CDR1 MNHNS and CDR2 SASEGT. Trimming removed 4 bases at V and 0 bases at J, with 10 bases between. This CDR3 is built from 14 residues. CDR3 in amino acids: CASSGPYSSYEQYF. As DNA, the CDR3 is TGTGCCAGCAGTGGACCCTACAGCTCCTACGAGCAGTACTTC.

The chain uses TRBV10-3 and TRBJ2-1; maybe TRBD2 (7 bases). This CDR3 is 16 amino acids long. Germline V gene sequence: CDR1 ENHRY, CDR2 SYGVKD. Trimming cost V 6 bases and J 6 bases, with 21 bases left between them. In DNA form, the CDR3 reads TGTGCCATCAGACGAGGTGGAGAGGGGGGGTCCAATGAGCAGTTCTTC. Protein sequence: CAIRRGGEGGSNEQFF.